This TCR beta chain was profiled in a study of blood T cell repertoires in COVID-19 (TCRdb year 2020). With respect to the entire study: The collaborator samples originated in the United States, Italy and Spain and spanned the acute and convalescent phases of COVID-19. Samples were obtained from the ongoing ImmuneRACE study (first 160 participants) and from 1,254 subjects provided by 6 global collaborators. Where available, HLA class I and class II types were taken from metadata supplied by the sample provider and were not determined by assay-based typing. The prospective study material was composed of cDNA or gDNA derived from T cells, B-cell-depleted T cells, or PBMCs. Subjects who had been exposed to COVID-19, were actively infected with it, or had recovered from it provided the deeply sampled blood TCRbeta repertoires that made up the dataset. The sample metadata nearly always contained a de-identified subject ID, COVID-19 status, age in years and sex. The repertoires were released in a freely available public database meant as a resource for research on the immune response to SARS-CoV-2.

The immunoSEQ Assay, a bias-controlled multiplex PCR, was used to amplify TCRbeta CDR3 regions from genomic DNA. As for the original processing: Nucleated cell counts per sample were estimated from amplification of reference gene primers within the assay. To quantify the absolute abundance of each unique TCRbeta CDR3 rearrangement, sequence reads were collapsed and filtered. Productive Simpson clonality was computed per sample as the square root of Simpson's diversity index over productive rearrangements. Not all clones reach the TCRdb copy of this immuneACCESS table, which keeps in-frame sequences only. Checked studies attribute under half of the gap to unresolved V genes and leave the rest unexplained. V, J and clone size derive from that table, while D and trimming were established from the DNA sequence. Within this sample are roughly 250,000 clones, with around 86% of them counted one time only. Of the sample, 1.5% to 2% is held by the ten largest clones.

The CDR1 and CDR2 encoded by the germline V gene (reference sequence) are MNHEY and SMNVEV. From its cysteine to its phenylalanine, the CDR3 spans 20 amino acids. The DNA shown is the 60-base CDR3, in frame from base 1. Trimming accounts for 6 bases at V and 0 bases at J, while the number of junction bases matched to no gene is 18. What the study reported, not specific to this receptor: The amount of clinical and demographic metadata varied by source and participant and was provided uncurated.

Comment on this clone: The specificity of this receptor is unknown. No much larger clone is present one base from it, and per-base qualities are unavailable.

Participants in the prospective study were enrolled through a virtual design, were aged about 18 to 100 years, and lived in approximately 25 United States geographic areas. To assign participants to cohorts, the prospective study relied on clinical history that participants themselves reported in a screening survey and a study questionnaire. ImmuneRACE Cohort 3 recovered participants were defined by two consecutive negative NP/OP PCR tests, healthcare professional clearance, or symptom resolution. Each participant in the prospective study had whole blood, serum and a nasopharyngeal or oropharyngeal swab collected by mobile phlebotomists. Prospective study participants could optionally give additional blood draws and questionnaires over an approximately two-month period. Before DNA extraction, blood samples from the prospective study were shipped at room temperature or frozen.

The receptor was derived from a woman between 50 and 59 years old who had recovered from COVID-19. This chain is built from TRBV27 and TRBJ2-2; TRBD2 matches 8 bases in the middle. Sequencing was done on a sample of PBMCs or T cells enriched from blood (not recorded which). The bases read TGTGCCAGCAGAACAGGGATAGGGCGGGAGGAACGTTCGAACACCGGGGAGCTGTTTTTT. This codes for CASRTGIGREERSNTGELFF.